One and the same sample provided the 8 T cell receptor beta chains below, sequenced in a study of T cell responses to AZD1222 COVID-19 vaccine. Sequenced by immunoSEQ multiplex PCR; TCRdb stores in-frame clones only, minus some. This table has 150,000 to 200,000 clones, 90% to 95% appearing once. Material: peripheral blood, obtained 28 days after the second AZD1222 dose. These receptors were obtained from an adult who received the AZD1222 COVID-19 vaccine.

The chain uses TRBV7-9 and TRBJ2-2; 8 bases fit TRBD2. Per germline, CDR1 SEHNR and CDR2 FQNEAQ (reference sequence). The CDR3 consists of 15 residues. Germline trimming cut 4 bases from V and 1 base from J; bases unmatched to any gene: 2. The CDR3 coding sequence is TGTGCCAGCAGCTATAGCGGGAAGAACACCGGGGAGCTGTTTTTT. As protein: CASSYSGKNTGELFF.

V and J are TRBV12-3 or TRBV12-4 and TRBJ1-2, with D tentatively TRBD1 (5 bases). CDR3 length: 13 residues. V gave up 7 bases and J gave up 1 base, with 10 bases separating them. The CDR3: CASTNRINYGYTF. The CDR3 nucleotides are TGTGCCAGCACCAACAGGATTAACTATGGCTACACCTTC.

The chain employs TRBV28 and TRBJ1-5, with D unresolved. The V end was cut by 5 bases, the J end by 6 bases, with 5 bases between. The germline CDR1 and CDR2 sequences are MDHEN and SYDVKM. The CDR3 extends over 11 amino acids. The CDR3 loop reads CASSGRQPQHF. For the CDR3, the DNA is TGTGCCAGCAGTGGTCGTCAGCCCCAGCATTTT.

The chain recombines TRBV6-1 with TRBJ1-5; D unresolved. The germline V and J ends were trimmed by 1 base and 4 bases, with 11 bases remaining between them. This CDR3 contains 15 residues. CDR1 and CDR2 from the germline V gene are MNHNS and SASEGT. The CDR3 is CASSEGVERNQPQHF. As DNA, the CDR3 is TGTGCCAGCAGTGAAGGAGTGGAAAGAAATCAGCCCCAGCATTTT.

The chain combines TRBV29-1 with TRBJ2-1; D gene uncertain. This CDR3 comprises 11 residues. With 5 bases removed from V and 5 bases from J, the gap between germline ends came to 7 bases. The germline V gene has CDR1 SQVTM and CDR2 ANQGSEA. The CDR3 here is CSVFDNNEQFF. CDR3 sequence (DNA): TGCAGCGTTTTTGACAACAATGAGCAGTTCTTC.

This chain joins TRBV15 and TRBJ1-4; D is undetermined. CDR1 LNHNV and CDR2 YYDKDF come from the germline V gene (reference sequence). Trimming removed 4 bases at V and 0 bases at J, with 9 bases between. The CDR3 runs to 15 residues. CDR3 region: CATSKWIATNEKLFF. As DNA, the CDR3 is TGTGCCACCAGCAAGTGGATAGCAACTAATGAAAAACTGTTTTTT.

The chain has TRBV5-8 and TRBJ2-7, with TRBD2 identical over 7 bases. V was clipped by 2 bases and J by 7 bases; unmatched bases: 12. Germline V gene data show CDR1 as SGHTS and CDR2 as YDEGEE. This CDR3 has 15 amino acids. The CDR3 coding sequence is TGTGCCAGCAGCTTTAGCGGGTTTACTACGTTGGAGCAGTACTTC. It codes for CASSFSGFTTLEQYF.

This rearrangement joins TRBV11-2 to TRBJ2-2, with D tentatively TRBD1 or TRBD2 (5 bases each). CDR3 size: 15 residues. Germline V gene data show CDR1 as SGHAT and CDR2 as FQNNGV. Trimming stripped 6 bases from V and 5 bases from J, with 16 bases between. CDR3 amino acids: CASRLRDLNTGELFF. CDR3 nucleotide sequence: TGTGCCAGCAGACTCCGGGACCTCAATACCGGGGAGCTGTTTTTT. Drawing the rest from reference TRBV11-2 and TRBJ2-2, the complete variable domain is EAGVAQSPRYKIIEKRQSVAFWCNPISGHATLYWYQQILGQGPKLLIQFQNNGVVDDSQLPKDRFSAERLKGVDSTLKIQPAKLEDSAVYLCASRLRDLNTGELFFGEGSRLTVL.